This T cell receptor beta chain was identified during a study of synovial regulatory T cells in juvenile arthritis. Background on the study: A few patients were therapy-naive; roughly 6 received methotrexate alone.

Eleven-patient cohort: some eleven active juvenile idiopathic arthritis patients, 3 polyarticular, 8 oligoarticular. Libraries were prepared by immunoSEQ multiplex PCR; TCRdb keeps only in-frame clonotypes and omits some of them. Here the sample table reports several thousand clones. The CDR3 covers 17 residues. Nucleotide data are not available. Germline values: CDR1 SGHVS, CDR2 FQNEAQ. The chain is built from TRBV7-8 and TRBJ1-5; TCRdb's D gene call, TRBD1, goes unchecked for lack of DNA. Sequencing was carried out using Treg cells from blood. The subset here: remaining (HLA-DR-negative) circulating blood Treg cells. This TCR was sampled from a donor aged 2-35 years with juvenile idiopathic arthritis. This CDR3 is CASSLGSGQSSNQPQHF.